Listed below are T cell receptor beta chains from one sample, sequenced in a study of T cell changes during pregnancy in multiple sclerosis. Repertoires were generated with immunoSEQ multiplex PCR, while TCRdb's copy carries only in-frame clones and drops some. Of some 100,000 clones in the sample, around nine tenths were seen once. Sample: peripheral blood, taken in the second trimester of pregnancy. The receptor set was obtained from a female donor with multiple sclerosis, enrolled in a pregnancy study. The CDR3 runs from the conserved cysteine through the conserved F or W. Each record gives: V gene, clone size, CDR3 protein. Size is stated for part of the rows, as once, few or many counts, or as a class when the clone is expanded.

>TRBV4-1|NA
CASTPQTSGVYNEQFF
>TRBV2|NA
CASNTGGPTEAFF
>TRBV6-4|NA
CASSDEWTGGLNEQFF
>TRBV19|NA
CASSIIRQVPSSNQPQHF
>TRBV10-3|NA
CAISESEWVNEQYF
>TRBV11-2|few
CASSPGQGAEEAFF
>TRBV6-1|NA
CASSVGGTTNEKLFF
>TRBV28|once
CASSSTGQGAYNSPLHF
>TRBV5-5|NA
CASISGTYEQYF
>TRBV18|once
CASSPGQGRVNTEAFF
>TRBV5-1|NA
CASSLGDTTYEQYF